The text below deals with one TCR beta chain. Its antigen is not identified. This CDR3 is 16 amino acids long. Germline CDR1 reads SGHRS; CDR2 reads YFSETQ. Germline trimming cut 0 bases from V and 5 bases from J; bases unmatched to any gene: 7. Via MiXCR, TCRdb re-called the multiplex PCR reads, giving one row per CDR3 protein. The sample gives nearly 110,000 distinct CDR3 sequences, roughly 29% of which show up once; about 6% is in the top ten. Breast cancer patients provided tissue from their axillary draining lymph nodes. This entry belongs to a study of breast tumors, draining lymph nodes, adjacent tissues. General study points: Luminal-like breast cancer showed significantly greater tumor-nontumor repertoire similarity than basal-like breast cancer did. Data only fit, rather than demonstrated, lymph node origin of most tumor T cells. The data were judged consistent with most tumor T cells coming from lymph node and expanding in tumor. Compared with lymph nodes, tumors were less diverse; compared with nontumor tissue, more.

The sequence came from a female donor with breast cancer. Some clones in this sample may be carry-over from other donors' samples. The sample comprised axillary lymph node tissue. The genes are TRBV5-1 and TRBJ1-1; 10 bases agree with TRBD1. CDR3 bases: TGCGCCAGCAGCTTGGTACGGACAGGGGGAGATACTGAAGCTTTCTTT. It translates to CASSLVRTGGDTEAFF.